One sample yielded the 10 T cell receptor beta chains listed below, sequenced in a study of T cell changes during pregnancy in multiple sclerosis (dated by TCRdb to about 2019). Libraries came from the immunoSEQ multiplex PCR assay. As stored in TCRdb, this immuneACCESS dataset retains in-frame rearrangements with V and J assigned. A fraction of the clones does not appear; measured against another copy, unresolved V genes explain less than half of the discrepancy, and the remainder lacks a known reason. The sample profile shows more than 55,000 clones; roughly 87% of them were found once. The top ten hold about 6.4% of the sample. The material sequenced was peripheral blood, taken in the third trimester of pregnancy. The receptors were sampled from a female donor in good health, enrolled as a control in a pregnancy study.

This chain connects TRBV25-1 to TRBJ1-2; TRBD1 is a possible D gene (5 bases). This CDR3 is 12 amino acids long. Deletions cut 6 bases from V and 4 bases from J, with 9 bases between. CDR1 and CDR2 (germline): MGHDK, SYGVNS. CDR3 nucleotide sequence: TGTGCCAGCAGGATGGGGGGCTATGGCTACACCTTC. Its protein is CASRMGGYGYTF.

This clone was seen once. CDR3 amino acids: CASLPGGGRYGYTF. In nucleotides, the CDR3 is TGTGCCAGCCTTCCGGGGGGCGGGCGGTATGGCTACACCTTC. V gene TRBV27 combines with J gene TRBJ1-2; maybe TRBD1 (6 bases). Germline CDR1 reads MNHEY; CDR2 reads SMNVEV (reference sequence). This CDR3 region has 14 residues. The V gene lost 8 bases and the J gene lost 5 bases, with 18 bases spanning the gap.

The chain has TRBV9 and TRBJ2-5; possibly TRBD2 for D (6 bases). From germline, CDR1 is SGDLS and CDR2 YYNGEE. The CDR3 has 15 residues. V shed 2 bases and J shed 1 base, with 12 bases lying between them. Here the CDR3 DNA reads TGTGCCAGCAGCGTCCATAGGGGACTCCAAGAGACCCAGTACTTC. Amino acid sequence: CASSVHRGLQETQYF.

This clone has a single count. In nucleotides, the CDR3 is TGTGCCAGCAGACCGGGAGCTTCCCCTGGCTACACCTTC. It translates to CASRPGASPGYTF. The rearrangement uses TRBV6-1 and TRBJ1-2; D is uncertain. Germline CDR1 MNHNS, CDR2 SASEGT. Trimming took 6 bases from V and 7 from J, leaving 15 bases between them. The CDR3 consists of 13 residues.

V and J are TRBV4-1 and TRBJ2-2; TRBD1 agrees at 12 bases. This CDR3 has 17 residues. Germline CDR1 MGHRA, CDR2 YSYEKL. The V and J ends lost 1 base and 7 bases, in that order; junction bases with no gene match: 7. CDR3 sequence: CASSQVGTGGRGGELFF. The CDR3 DNA follows: TGCGCCAGCAGCCAAGTGGGGACAGGGGGCAGGGGCGGGGAGCTGTTTTTT.

The chain carries TRBV29-1 and TRBJ1-2; maybe TRBD1 (6 bases). V lost 6 bases, J lost 5 bases, and 13 bases lay in between. The CDR3 runs to 12 residues. Germline CDR1 reads SQVTM; CDR2 reads ANQGSEA. CDR3 in DNA: TGCAGCGTCCGAGGGGGAGGGTATGGCTACACCTTC. Its translation is CSVRGGGYGYTF.

The chain couples TRBV5-6 to TRBJ2-7; D is ambiguous. V was trimmed by 4 bases and J by 6 bases, leaving 8 bases between them. This CDR3 has 11 residues. CDR1 and CDR2 from the germline V gene are SGHDT and YYEEEE. This CDR3 reads CASSSLREQYF. CDR3 nucleotides: TGTGCCAGCAGCAGCTTGCGCGAGCAGTACTTC. Supplemented by reference TRBV5-6 and TRBJ2-7, the full variable domain reads DAGVTQSPTHLIKTRGQQVTLRCSPKSGHDTVSWYQQALGQGPQFIFQYYEEEERQRGNFPDRFSGHQFPNYSSELNVNALLLGDSALYLCASSSLREQYFGPGTRLTVT.

The rearrangement joins TRBV5-6 to TRBJ2-3; maybe TRBD1 (6 bases). Per germline, CDR1 SGHDT and CDR2 YYEEEE. The CDR3 has 16 amino acids. Trimming shortened V by 4 bases and J by 3 bases, and 18 bases separated the two germline ends. In DNA, the CDR3 is TGTGCCAGCAGCCCGGAGCGGCACAGGGCGACAGATACGCAGTATTTT. Protein sequence: CASSPERHRATDTQYF.

This chain uses TRBV6-6 with TRBJ2-2, with D possibly matching TRBD1 (6 bases). CDR1 is MNHNY, CDR2 SVGAGI, per germline (reference sequence). CDR3 length equals 15 residues. Trimming shortened V by 8 bases and J by 7 bases, and 20 bases separated the two germline ends. This CDR3 is CASRVIQGRGGELFF. The CDR3 region has the DNA TGTGCCAGCCGCGTGATACAGGGCCGTGGCGGGGAGCTGTTTTTT.

The chain combines TRBV5-1 with TRBJ1-1; D not resolved. V lost 1 base and J 1 base, leaving 8 bases between the germline ends. Germline V gene data show CDR1 as SGHRS and CDR2 as YFSETQ. The CDR3 sequence is 14 residues long. The CDR3 DNA reads as TGCGCCAGCAGCTTGTCAGGCACGAACACTGAAGCTTTCTTT. It codes for CASSLSGTNTEAFF.